The clone carrying this T cell receptor (beta chain) was seen a handful of times. This record comes from a study of T cells in Graves' hyperthyroidism and ophthalmopathy. This CDR3 comprises 15 residues. Trimming left V 4 bases short and J 4 bases short, with 16 bases between. Germline CDR1 is SGHTA and CDR2 is FQGTGA. Researchers took RNA transcripts and amplified the TCR beta CDR3 regions from them. Initially, a first-round RT-PCR of the TCR CDR3 employed the HTBI primer set. TCRdb re-analysed the multiplex PCR reads in MiXCR, keeping a single row per CDR3 protein. This sample has more than 500,000 distinct CDR3 sequences, with 40% to 55% found just once.

This clonotype originated in an adult woman with Graves' disease, either hyperthyroidism or ophthalmopathy (not recorded which). The sample comprised peripheral blood or thyroid tissue (not recorded which). The chain links TRBV7-3 to TRBJ2-5; D is ambiguous. For the CDR3, the DNA is TGTGCCAGCAGCTCCGGCAGTGGCGGAATAGAGACCCAGTACTTC. As protein: CASSSGSGGIETQYF.